The source of this TCR beta chain is a study of cytomegalovirus exposure and HLA in healthy donors (dated by TCRdb to the late 2010s). Broadly, across the study: An earlier analysis of 587 of the donors reported 250 to 300 Gb of sequence data and about 120 million unique TCR beta sequences obtained from roughly 170 million T cells. The study aimed to test whether signatures of past pathogen exposure could be identified by cataloging public T cell receptors. About 5 DR-DQ haplotypes were handled as single units for association and clustering, since linkage in the cohort was strong. About 280 gigabases of sequencing data and tens of millions of unique TCR sequences made up an early release that covered nearly 650 HLA-typed donors. Typing coverage differed by locus: A, B, C, DRB1 and DQB1 were typed in about 620-630 donors, DQA1 in roughly 500, DPA1 in some 600, and DPB1 in 400 to 480. Donor age, sex, ethnicity and CMV serostatus were collected together with the repertoire data. In a later analysis, previously published TCR beta repertoires from more than 500 donors were re-analyzed and high-resolution HLA genotyping was added so that TCR occurrence patterns could be studied. In the later analysis, no new phenotypic data were used to find candidate immune exposures; instead, reliance was placed on TCR beta sequences and their occurrence across donors. In addition to the first cohort of 650 to 750 subjects, a separate validation cohort of approximately 130 different subjects was used. Both class I and class II loci were covered by HLA typing, at four-digit resolution. Using immunosequencing, the study profiled T cell repertoires from 666 subjects and related those repertoires to cytomegalovirus serostatus. An earlier analysis of roughly 580 of the donors used high-throughput TCR beta sequencing to judge whether each TCR beta V gene segment behaved as functional or pseudogenic. All discovery cohort repertoires had been generated using a single sequencing platform. To predict cytomegalovirus infection status, the study brought together high-throughput TCR immunosequencing, statistical association of individual TCRs with disease status, and machine learning. A later genetic analysis used genome-wide SNP genotypes for about 60% of the roughly 700 donors, treating that subset as a discovery cohort. Of the approximately 400 genotyped donors, approximately 80% were placed in the genetic ancestry cluster associated with self-reported Caucasian donors. On average, roughly 240,000 unique TCR beta nucleotide sequences were sequenced per donor among some 430 genotyped donors of the cohort, with approximately 18% of those sequences being non-productive. Overall study results and their limits: A group of highly shared sequence variants was considered likely to be a technical artifact of the sequencing pipeline. V-gene and J-gene trimming of TCR beta chains was associated with a missense DCLRE1C variant in a later genetic analysis, and the association was replicated in an independent cohort. A few of the identified cytomegalovirus-associated TCR beta chains were confirmed in vitro to be specific for cytomegalovirus antigens. In a later genetic analysis, fewer N-insertions in productive TCRs were reported among donors in an Asian-associated ancestry cluster than the 666-donor mean. Correlated functional status among segregating V segments might be attributable to linkage disequilibrium, but an unknown experimental factor could not be ruled out. A total of fewer than 200 TCR beta chains were listed by the study as associated with cytomegalovirus. When HLA alleles, especially DR and DQ, strongly co-occurred, attributing TCR associations to individual alleles was difficult. A later analysis found that HLA-associated TCR beta chains were more clonally expanded and had lower generation probabilities than equally common non-associated chains. The 87-base-pair reads could not distinguish some IMGT-functional V segments, including TRBV6-2 and TRBV6-3, so those segments were excluded. A later analysis associated 15,000 to 20,000 TCR beta sequences with specific HLA alleles at a false discovery rate of 0.05. In an earlier analysis of over 550 of the donors, most TCR beta V segments were observed in productive rearrangements about 87% or about 30% of the time, broadly matching IMGT annotations. Because counts were too low, seventeen rarely observed V segments, including chromosome 9 orphons, were left out of the earlier analysis of approximately 580 of the donors. The only immune exposure information available for the cohort was CMV serostatus. HLA typing was unavailable for some donors at each locus, so association tests used only the typed subset. The classifier was reported to diagnose cytomegalovirus status with high specificity and sensitivity in both the original and validation cohorts. Most CMV-associated TCR beta chains appeared to be HLA-restricted in a later analysis, and the HLA associations seemed to be driven largely by CMV exposure. Most TCR sequences were observed very rarely across donors, whereas some public TCRs were present in many individuals. A further reported finding was that TCR beta sequences accurately predicted the HLA-A and HLA-B alleles for most subjects in the first cohort. According to the authors, the approach could potentially be generalized to other disease states and immunological phenotypes. In a later analysis, TCR association rates were found to vary across HLA loci, with the most associated TCRs seen for DRB1 alleles and the fewest for HLA-C alleles. This cohort had only TCR beta chains sequenced, and the lack of alpha or paired-chain data limited which features could be detected. Presence/absence analyses assumed roughly uniform sequencing depth across donors, an assumption that may not hold. According to a later analysis, parvovirus B19, influenza, CMV and Epstein-Barr virus appeared linked to several top co-occurrence clusters.

Germline trimming: 4 bases from V, 4 bases from J; junction bases outside gene matches: 5. There are 14 amino acids in the CDR3, from cysteine to phenylalanine inclusive. Only the CDR3 region is kept as DNA, spanning 42 bases read in frame from base 1. Taken from the germline V gene, the CDR1 and CDR2 loops are MNHEY and SVGAGI. In total, 630 or so healthy bone marrow donors made up the cohort. Cohort members were all nominally healthy when sampled, although unrecorded immune exposures were likely present. Of the approximately 700 cohort members, around 300 had a positive CMV serostatus and about 350 had a negative one, while no CMV serostatus was recorded for the donor. A peripheral blood sample was collected from each donor, and TCR beta sequencing was performed on peripheral blood mononuclear cells. Genomic DNA was extracted from the blood cell samples with the Qiagen DNeasy Blood Extraction Kit.

The method behind the library was the immunoSEQ multiplex PCR assay. For the multiplex PCR, a mixture combining 60 forward primers for TCR Vbeta segments and 13 reverse primers for TCR Jbeta segments was used. Amplification of the CDR3 region of rearranged TCR beta genes was performed with a multiplex PCR assay on genomic DNA. The amplified TCR beta libraries were sequenced on the Illumina HiSeq System as 87-base-pair reads. Per the authors' processing: Across the roughly 640 repertoires, a later analysis counted 80 million or so unique TCR beta chains, roughly 11 million of which were shared by at least two donors. Raw reads were error-corrected and collapsed into unique sequences with a nearest-neighbor algorithm that merged closely related sequences to remove PCR and sequencing errors. Alignment of CDR3 sequences to IMGT reference sequences was used to assign V, D and J gene segments. For a sequence to be retained, a match of at least six nucleotides was required to both a V gene segment and a J gene segment. Rearrangements were called productive when the CDR3 lacked stop codons and stayed in frame with V and J; all others were non-productive. Following IMGT convention, CDR3 was defined as the stretch from the second conserved V-encoded cysteine up to the conserved J-encoded phenylalanine. Sequences without an unambiguous match to a single V gene segment were excluded from the earlier analysis of 500 to 700 of the donors. In an earlier analysis of some 590 of the donors, V segments were called functional above 56.7% productive rearrangements and were called segregating when the between-donor standard deviation exceeded 5%. To diagnose cytomegalovirus status from the catalog of TCR beta chain sequences, a statistical classification framework was built. In a later analysis, TCR nucleotide sequences were compared against IMGT/GENE-DB human TR gene sequences so that V and J genes could be assigned. The TCRdist pipeline was used in a later analysis to assign CDR3 sequences and most-parsimonious VDJ recombination scenarios. In a later analysis, each TCR beta chain was defined by its CDR3 amino acid sequence together with its V-gene family, and reads lacking a unique V-gene family were excluded. To address suspected cross-contamination and a sequencing artifact, a later analysis removed 550 to 750 highly shared, low-generation-probability nucleotide sequences. In a later analysis, a clonal expansion index was calculated for each public chain from normalized within-repertoire ranks of inferred template counts. Generation probabilities in a later analysis came from a VDJ recombination model fitted to out-of-frame rearrangements, and those results were checked against IGoR. In a later analysis, hypergeometric tests were used to score TCR-TCR, TCR-HLA and TCR-CMV co-occurrence, with a repertoire-size bias correction applied to TCR pairs. False discovery rates were estimated in a later analysis by permuting HLA or CMV assignments 20 times. In a later analysis, co-occurring TCRs were grouped using DBSCAN, with TCRdist sequence similarity added in when clustering inside HLA-allele-positive subsets. Repertoires with fewer than 30,000 or more than 120,000 public chains, plus five repertoires with anomalous nucleotide sharing, were excluded from co-occurrence clustering. TCRdb took this table from immuneACCESS and kept in-frame rearrangements with V and J called. Such tables lack part of the clones; where checked against another copy, unresolved V genes explain under half of the gap, and the rest is unexplained. V, J and clone size reflect that table, while D and trimming were determined from the DNA. The sample includes 150,000 to 200,000 clones, with over 80% observed a single time. Roughly 2% of the sample is in the top ten clones.

With regard to this clone: Its antigen is still unknown. Within one base of it there is no much larger clone, and no base qualities were kept.

The material sequenced was PBMCs. The chain is made from TRBV6-5 and TRBJ2-7; 9 bases in between match TRBD1. The TCR originated in a human donor in good health. The DNA sequence is TGTGCCAGCAGTTCGGACAGGGGAAGTTACGAGCAGTACTTC. The encoded protein is CASSSDRGSYEQYF.